This T cell receptor beta chain stems from a study of blood T cells in healthy people across ages. In germline, CDR1 is SGHRS, CDR2 YFSETQ. V was pared by 1 base and J by 2 bases, with 17 bases between. This CDR3 is 17 amino acids long. In this sample, this clonotype turned up a few times. A second about 6 to 12 cycle PCR used barcoded and J-beta primers. TCRdb analysed the 5' RACE reads with MiXCR anew, one entry per CDR3 protein. The repertoire holds roughly 1,800,000 distinct CDR3 sequences, with 40% to 55% as singletons. The origin of this receptor is a middle-aged woman in good health. What was sequenced was blood. This chain uses TRBV5-1 with TRBJ2-3, with D perhaps TRBD2 (6 bases). CDR3 sequence (DNA): TGCGCCAGCAGCTTGTGGACTACTGGGATGGACACAGATACGCAGTATTTT. This translates into CASSLWTTGMDTDTQYF.